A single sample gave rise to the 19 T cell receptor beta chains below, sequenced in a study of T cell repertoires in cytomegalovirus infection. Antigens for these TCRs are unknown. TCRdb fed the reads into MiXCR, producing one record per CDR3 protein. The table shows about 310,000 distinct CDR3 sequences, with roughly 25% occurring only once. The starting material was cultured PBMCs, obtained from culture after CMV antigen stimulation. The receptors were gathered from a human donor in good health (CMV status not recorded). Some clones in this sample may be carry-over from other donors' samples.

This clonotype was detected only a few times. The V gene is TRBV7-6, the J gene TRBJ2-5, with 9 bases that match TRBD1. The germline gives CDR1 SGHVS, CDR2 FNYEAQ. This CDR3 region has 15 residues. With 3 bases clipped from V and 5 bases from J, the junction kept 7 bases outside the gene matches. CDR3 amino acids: CASSFGQGSSETQYF. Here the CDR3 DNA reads TGTGCCAGCAGCTTTGGACAGGGGTCTTCGGAGACCCAGTACTTC.

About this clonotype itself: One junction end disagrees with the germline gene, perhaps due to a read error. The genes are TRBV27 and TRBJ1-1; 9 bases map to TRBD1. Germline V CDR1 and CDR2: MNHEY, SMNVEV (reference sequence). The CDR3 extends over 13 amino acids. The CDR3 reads CASSSRQGVETFF. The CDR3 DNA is TGTGCCAGCAGTTCACGACAGGGGGTTGAAACTTTCTTT.

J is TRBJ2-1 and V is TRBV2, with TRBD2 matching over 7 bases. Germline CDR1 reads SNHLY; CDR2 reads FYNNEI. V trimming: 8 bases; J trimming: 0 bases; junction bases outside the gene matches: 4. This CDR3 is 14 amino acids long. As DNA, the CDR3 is TGTGCCAGCCCTAGCGGTAGCTCCTACAATGAGCAGTTCTTC. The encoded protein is CASPSGSSYNEQFF.

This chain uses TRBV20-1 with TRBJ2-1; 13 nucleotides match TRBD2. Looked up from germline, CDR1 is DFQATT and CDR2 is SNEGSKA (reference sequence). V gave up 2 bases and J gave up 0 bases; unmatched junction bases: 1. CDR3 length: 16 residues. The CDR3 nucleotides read TGCAGTGCTAGAAGGACTAGCGGGAGCTCCTACAATGAGCAGTTCTTC. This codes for CSARRTSGSSYNEQFF.

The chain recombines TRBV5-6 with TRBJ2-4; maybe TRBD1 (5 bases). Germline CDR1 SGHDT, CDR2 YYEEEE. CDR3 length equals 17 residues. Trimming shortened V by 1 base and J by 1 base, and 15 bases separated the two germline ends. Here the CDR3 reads CASSLFGAGNAKNIQYF. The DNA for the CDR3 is TGTGCCAGCAGCTTGTTTGGGGCAGGGAACGCCAAAAACATTCAGTACTTC.

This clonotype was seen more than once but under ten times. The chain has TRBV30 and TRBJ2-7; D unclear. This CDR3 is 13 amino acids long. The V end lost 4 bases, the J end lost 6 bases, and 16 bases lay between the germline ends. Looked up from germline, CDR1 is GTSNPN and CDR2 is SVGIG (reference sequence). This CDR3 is CAWTTTPFSEQYV. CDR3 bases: TGTGCCTGGACTACGACTCCTTTCTCCGAGCAGTACGTC.

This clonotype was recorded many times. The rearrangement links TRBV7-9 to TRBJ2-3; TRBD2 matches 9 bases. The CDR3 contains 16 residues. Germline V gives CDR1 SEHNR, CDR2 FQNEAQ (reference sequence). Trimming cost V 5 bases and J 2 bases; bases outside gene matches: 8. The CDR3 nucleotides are TGTGCCAGCAGCAAATTAGCGGGAGACTTCACAGATACGCAGTATTTT. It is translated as CASSKLAGDFTDTQYF.

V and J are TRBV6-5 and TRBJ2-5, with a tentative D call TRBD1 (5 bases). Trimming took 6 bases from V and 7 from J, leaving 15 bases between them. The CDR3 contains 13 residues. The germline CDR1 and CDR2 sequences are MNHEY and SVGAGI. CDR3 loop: CASRRQLAGTQYF. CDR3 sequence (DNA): TGTGCCAGCAGGCGACAGTTGGCAGGGACCCAGTACTTC.

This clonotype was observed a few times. Here the CDR3 DNA reads TGTGCCAGCATTACCCCCCGGGACCGATGGGTCGGGGACGAGCAGTACGTC. It codes for CASITPRDRWVGDEQYV. The chain combines TRBV14 with TRBJ2-7; the D gene could be TRBD1 or TRBD2 (5 bases each). CDR1 SGHDN and CDR2 FVKESK come from the germline V gene. V lost 7 bases, J lost 5 bases, and 27 bases lay in between. The CDR3 covers 17 residues.

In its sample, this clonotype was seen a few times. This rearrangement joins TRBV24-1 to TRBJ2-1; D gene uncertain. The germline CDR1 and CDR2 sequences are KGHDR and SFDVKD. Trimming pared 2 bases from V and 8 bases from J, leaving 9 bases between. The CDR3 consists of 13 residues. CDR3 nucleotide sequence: TGTGCCACCAGTGATTCGATTATGGATGAGCAGTTCTTC. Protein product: CATSDSIMDEQFF.

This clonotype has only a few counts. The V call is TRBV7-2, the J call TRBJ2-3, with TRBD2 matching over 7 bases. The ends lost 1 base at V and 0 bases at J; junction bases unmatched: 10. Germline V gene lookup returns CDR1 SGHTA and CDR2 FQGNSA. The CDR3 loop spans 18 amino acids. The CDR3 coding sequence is TGTGCCAGCAGCTTAGGGGGGGGGGGTTTTGTTAGCACAGATACGCAGTATTTT. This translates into CASSLGGGGFVSTDTQYF.

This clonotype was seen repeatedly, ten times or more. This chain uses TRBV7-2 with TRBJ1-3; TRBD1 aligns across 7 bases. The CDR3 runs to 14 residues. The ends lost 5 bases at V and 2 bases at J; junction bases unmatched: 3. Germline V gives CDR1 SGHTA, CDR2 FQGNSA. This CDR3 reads CASSPGTAGNTIYF. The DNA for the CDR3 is TGTGCCAGCAGCCCGGGGACAGCTGGAAACACCATATATTTT.

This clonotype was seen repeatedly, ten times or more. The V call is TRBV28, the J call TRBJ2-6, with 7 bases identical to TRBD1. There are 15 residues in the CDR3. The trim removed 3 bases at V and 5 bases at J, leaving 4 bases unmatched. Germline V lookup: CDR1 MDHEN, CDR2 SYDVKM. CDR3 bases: TGTGCCAGCAGTTTGAGACAGGGTCGGGCCAACGTCCTGACTTTC. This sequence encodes CASSLRQGRANVLTF. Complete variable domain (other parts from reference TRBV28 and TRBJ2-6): DVKVTQSSRYLVKRTGEKVFLECVQDMDHENMFWYRQDPGLGLRLIYFSYDVKMKEKGDIPEGYSVSREKKERFSLILESASTNQTSMYLCASSLRQGRANVLTFGAGSRLTVL.

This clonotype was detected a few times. The chain's CDR3 is CATSRDKYSYEQYV. The CDR3 DNA is TGTGCCACCAGCAGAGATAAGTACTCCTACGAGCAGTACGTC. The V and J genes are TRBV15 and TRBJ2-7, with unresolved D. This CDR3 is 14 amino acids long. V dropped 0 bases and J dropped 0 bases, with 6 bases sitting between them. From germline, CDR1 is LNHNV and CDR2 YYDKDF (reference sequence).

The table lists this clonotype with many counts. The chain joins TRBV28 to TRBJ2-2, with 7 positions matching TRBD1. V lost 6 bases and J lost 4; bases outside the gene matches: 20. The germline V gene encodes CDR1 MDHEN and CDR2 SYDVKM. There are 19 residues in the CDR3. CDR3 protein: CASSQPSSGTAIFTGELFF. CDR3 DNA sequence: TGTGCCAGCAGCCAACCCTCATCCGGGACAGCCATTTTCACCGGGGAGCTGTTTTTT. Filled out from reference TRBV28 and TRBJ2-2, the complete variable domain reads DVKVTQSSRYLVKRTGEKVFLECVQDMDHENMFWYRQDPGLGLRLIYFSYDVKMKEKGDIPEGYSVSREKKERFSLILESASTNQTSMYLCASSQPSSGTAIFTGELFFGEGSRLTVL.

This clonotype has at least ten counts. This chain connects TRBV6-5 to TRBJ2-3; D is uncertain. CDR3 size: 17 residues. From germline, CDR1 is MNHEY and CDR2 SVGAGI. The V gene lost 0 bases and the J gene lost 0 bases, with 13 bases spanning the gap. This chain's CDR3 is CASSYSVAAFSTDTQYF. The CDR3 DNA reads TGTGCCAGCAGTTACTCGGTCGCGGCTTTTAGCACAGATACGCAGTATTTT.

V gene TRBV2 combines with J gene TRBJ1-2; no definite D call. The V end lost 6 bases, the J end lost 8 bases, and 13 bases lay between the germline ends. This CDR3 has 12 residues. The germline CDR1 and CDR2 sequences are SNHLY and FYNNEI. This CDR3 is CASRVLRQGYTF. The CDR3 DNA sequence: TGTGCCAGCAGAGTACTACGACAAGGCTACACCTTC.

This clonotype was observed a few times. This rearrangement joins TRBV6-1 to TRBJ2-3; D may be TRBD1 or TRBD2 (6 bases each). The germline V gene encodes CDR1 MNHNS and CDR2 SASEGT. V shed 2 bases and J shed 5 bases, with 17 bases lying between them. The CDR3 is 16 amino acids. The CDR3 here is CASSESWGAELDTQYF. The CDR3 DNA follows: TGTGCCAGCAGTGAATCGTGGGGGGCTGAGTTAGATACGCAGTATTTT.

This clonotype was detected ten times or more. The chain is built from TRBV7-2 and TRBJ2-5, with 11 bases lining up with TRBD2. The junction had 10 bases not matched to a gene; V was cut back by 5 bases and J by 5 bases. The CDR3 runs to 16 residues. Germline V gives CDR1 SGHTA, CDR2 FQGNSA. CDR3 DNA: TGTGCCAGCAGCCCAGGGACTAGCGGAGCTCCGGAGACCCAGTACTTC. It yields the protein CASSPGTSGAPETQYF.